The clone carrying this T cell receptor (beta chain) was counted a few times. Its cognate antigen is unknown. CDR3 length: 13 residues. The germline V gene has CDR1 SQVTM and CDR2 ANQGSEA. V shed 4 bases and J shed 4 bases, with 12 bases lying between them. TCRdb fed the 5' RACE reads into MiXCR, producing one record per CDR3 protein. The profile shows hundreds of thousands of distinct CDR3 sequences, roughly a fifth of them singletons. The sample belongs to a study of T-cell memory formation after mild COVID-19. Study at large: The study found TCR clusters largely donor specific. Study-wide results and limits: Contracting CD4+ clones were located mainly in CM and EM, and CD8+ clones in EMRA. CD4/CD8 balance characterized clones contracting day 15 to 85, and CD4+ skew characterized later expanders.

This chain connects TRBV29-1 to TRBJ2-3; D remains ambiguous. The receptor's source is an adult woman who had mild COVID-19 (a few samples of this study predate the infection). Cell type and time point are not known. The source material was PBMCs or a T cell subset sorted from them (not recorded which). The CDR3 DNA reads TGCAGCGTTGTATGGCCGTTTGCAGATACGCAGTATTTT. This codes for CSVVWPFADTQYF.